This T cell receptor (beta chain) derives from a study of cytomegalovirus exposure and HLA in healthy donors. Vbeta (60) and Jbeta (13) primers were used in the PCR. Only in-frame clones appear in the TCRdb table, and some are missing; sequencing was by immunoSEQ multiplex PCR. The repertoire holds 170,000 or so clones, under 85% seen once, with about 1.5% in the top ten. Trimming removed 0 bases from V and 2 bases from J; junction bases left unmatched: 4. CDR1 is SGHRS and CDR2 is YFSETQ in the germline V gene. The CDR3 runs to 15 residues. This clone was recorded once. The target antigen is unknown. Overall study results and limits: Follow-up analysis later connected one missense variant in DCLRE1C with trimming of TCR beta V- and J-genes. According to reports, the classifier identified cytomegalovirus status with high specificity and sensitivity. There were a few CMV-associated chains whose specificity for CMV antigens was confirmed in vitro.

Sequenced material: PBMCs. The rearrangement uses TRBV5-1 and TRBJ1-2; 7 bases align to TRBD1. This clonotype originated in a woman in her 30s in good health and CMV-seronegative. The chain's CDR3 is CASSLAAGGNYGYTF. CDR3 in DNA: TGCGCCAGCAGCTTGGCGGCAGGGGGAAACTATGGCTACACCTTC.